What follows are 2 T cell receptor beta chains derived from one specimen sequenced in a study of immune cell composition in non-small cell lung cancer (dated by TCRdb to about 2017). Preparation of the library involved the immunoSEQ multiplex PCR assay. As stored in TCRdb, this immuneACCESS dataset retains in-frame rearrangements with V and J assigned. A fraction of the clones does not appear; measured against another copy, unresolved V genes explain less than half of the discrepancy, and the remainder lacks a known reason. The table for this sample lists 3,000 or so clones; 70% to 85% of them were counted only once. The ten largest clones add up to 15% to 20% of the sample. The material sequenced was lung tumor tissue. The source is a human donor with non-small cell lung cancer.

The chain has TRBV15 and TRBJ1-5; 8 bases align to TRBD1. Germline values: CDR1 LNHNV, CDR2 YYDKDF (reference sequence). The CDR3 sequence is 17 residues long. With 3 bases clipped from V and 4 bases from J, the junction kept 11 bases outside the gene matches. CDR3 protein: CATSRDITGGANQPQHF. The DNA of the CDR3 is TGTGCCACCAGCAGGGATATTACAGGGGGAGCAAATCAGCCCCAGCATTTT.

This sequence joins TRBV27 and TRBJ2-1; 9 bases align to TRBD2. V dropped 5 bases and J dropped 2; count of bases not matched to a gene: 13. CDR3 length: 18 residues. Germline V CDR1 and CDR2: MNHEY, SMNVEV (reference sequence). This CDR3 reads CASSPQSAGGPTYNEQFF. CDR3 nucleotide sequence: TGTGCCAGCAGTCCTCAATCCGCGGGAGGGCCGACCTACAATGAGCAGTTCTTC.